The clone carrying this TCR beta chain was detected many times. The sample originates from a study of T cells in Graves' hyperthyroidism and ophthalmopathy. The wider study: Peripheral blood specimens were obtained at initial diagnosis, prior to any treatment.

Trimming stripped 2 bases from V and 9 bases from J, with 14 bases between. The CDR3 has 14 residues. Germline CDR1 and CDR2: DFQATT and SNEGSKA (reference sequence). Among ophthalmopathy patients, the Clinical Activity Score reached at least 3, the NOSPECS grade reached at least 4, and duration remained under 3 months. RNA transcripts provided the source from which TCR beta CDR3 regions were amplified. The HTBI primer set served for first-round RT-PCR of the TCR CDR3. TCRdb reprocessed the multiplex PCR reads with MiXCR, giving one entry per CDR3 protein. The sample yields more than 300,000 distinct CDR3 sequences, 15% to 20% seen once.

The sequencing input was blood. V usage is TRBV20-1 and J usage is TRBJ1-6, with D perhaps TRBD1 (6 bases). The TCR comes from a man between 18 and 29 years old with Graves' ophthalmopathy. In DNA form, the CDR3 reads TGCAGTGCTAGACCCCTGACAGGTGGTTCACCCCTCCACTTT. Translated: CSARPLTGGSPLHF.